One sample yielded the 27 T cell receptor beta chains listed below, sequenced in a study of blood T cell repertoires in COVID-19. Here immunoSEQ multiplex PCR was the method, and the copy in TCRdb shows in-frame clones only, minus some. Of around 30,000 clones in the sample, 80% to 90% were seen once. The sample was peripheral blood. The receptors were sampled from a woman between 35 and 50 years old with active or convalescent COVID-19.

This sequence joins TRBV9 and TRBJ1-1, with 9 bases fitting TRBD1. Germline V gene lookup returns CDR1 SGDLS and CDR2 YYNGEE. Trimming cost V 4 bases and J 5 bases; bases outside gene matches: 9. The CDR3 contains 15 residues. In DNA form, the CDR3 reads TGTGCCAGCAGCCTCGACGGACAGGGGAAAACTGAAGCTTTCTTT. It codes for CASSLDGQGKTEAFF.

This chain joins TRBV24-1 and TRBJ2-3, with D possibly being TRBD1 (5 bases). The CDR3 consists of 13 residues. V was clipped by 6 bases and J by 5 bases, with 11 bases between them. Germline CDR1 and CDR2: KGHDR and SFDVKD. CDR3 DNA sequence: TGTGCCACCAGTTTGCCAGGGCGAGATACGCAGTATTTT. It specifies CATSLPGRDTQYF.

The chain recombines TRBV29-1 with TRBJ2-1, with D perhaps TRBD1 (6 bases). CDR3 length: 12 residues. Trimming took off 4 bases at V and 9 bases at J, with 13 bases between the two ends. Germline V gene data show CDR1 as SQVTM and CDR2 as ANQGSEA. CDR3 protein: CSVVGQGGEQFF. The CDR3 nucleotides are TGCAGCGTTGTCGGTCAAGGGGGTGAGCAGTTCTTC.

This sequence joins TRBV7-3 and TRBJ2-7; D is ambiguous. Trimming stripped 3 bases from V and 3 bases from J, with 9 bases between. The CDR3 has 13 residues. Germline values: CDR1 SGHTA, CDR2 FQGTGA. CDR3 DNA sequence: TGTGCCAGCAGCTTCGTGGCAGGCTACGAGCAGTACTTC. Its translation is CASSFVAGYEQYF.

In the case of this clone: Other DNA sequences from this sample encode an identical CDR3 as well. The chain joins TRBV7-3 to TRBJ2-3, with TRBD1 matching 9 bases. This CDR3 is built from 15 residues. V was pared by 5 bases and J by 3 bases, with 6 bases of the junction left unmatched. Germline-derived CDR1 and CDR2 are SGHTA and FQGTGA. CDR3 region: CASSPDRGWTDTQYF. The CDR3 bases are TGTGCCAGCAGCCCCGACAGGGGGTGGACAGATACGCAGTATTTT.

The V and J genes are TRBV5-8 and TRBJ2-7; 9 bases are shared with TRBD1. The CDR3 has 15 residues. J lost 3 bases, V lost 5 bases, and 9 bases had no gene match. Germline V gives CDR1 SGHTS, CDR2 YDEGEE. CDR3 sequence: CASSAGTGRSYEQYF. The CDR3 nucleotides are TGTGCCAGCAGTGCCGGGACAGGGAGAAGCTACGAGCAGTACTTC.

This chain connects TRBV6-2 or TRBV6-3 to TRBJ2-7; weak D call: TRBD2 (6 bases). This CDR3 contains 13 residues. Deletions cut 2 bases from V and 1 base from J, with 6 bases between. Germline CDR1 is MNHEY and CDR2 is SVGEGT. This CDR3 reads CASSYGGSYEQYF. Here the CDR3 DNA reads TGTGCCAGCAGTTACGGGGGGTCCTACGAGCAGTACTTC.

V gene TRBV6-5 combines with J gene TRBJ2-7, with TRBD1 matching over 7 bases. This CDR3 region has 13 residues. CDR1 and CDR2 from the germline V gene are MNHEY and SVGAGI. V gave up 6 bases and J gave up 5 bases; unmatched junction bases: 7. CDR3 coding DNA: TGTGCCAGCAGCGACAGGGTCTACGACGAGCAGTACTTC. Amino acid sequence: CASSDRVYDEQYF.

The genes are TRBV5-1 and TRBJ2-2; 9 bases fit TRBD1. CDR3 length equals 16 residues. CDR1 is SGHRS and CDR2 is YFSETQ in the germline V gene. V trimming: 2 bases; J trimming: 5 bases; junction bases outside the gene matches: 7. CDR3 DNA: TGCGCCAGCAGCTTTGCCGGGACAGGGAGAACCGGGGAGCTGTTTTTT. As protein: CASSFAGTGRTGELFF.

V usage is TRBV20-1 and J usage is TRBJ1-5; no clear D. Trimming left V 0 bases short and J 12 bases short, with 9 bases between. From germline, CDR1 is DFQATT and CDR2 SNEGSKA (reference sequence). CDR3 length: 11 amino acids. The CDR3 nucleotides read TGCAGTGCTAGAGATACGGTCGTCCAGCATTTT. This encodes CSARDTVVQHF.

The table lists this clone with a few counts. The chain employs TRBV27 and TRBJ2-7, with D tentatively TRBD2 (5 bases). Trimming took off 10 bases at V and 6 bases at J, with 22 bases between the two ends. The CDR3 contains 14 residues. Germline CDR1 MNHEY, CDR2 SMNVEV (reference sequence). This CDR3 reads CATQRSGVWGEQYF. CDR3 DNA sequence: TGTGCCACCCAAAGGTCCGGGGTCTGGGGCGAGCAGTACTTC.

This chain links TRBV30 with TRBJ2-5; D remains ambiguous. Germline lookup yields CDR1 GTSNPN and CDR2 SVGIG (reference sequence). V lost 0 bases and J lost 4, with 3 bases in between. The CDR3 spans 11 residues. The CDR3 is CAWSVRETQYF. In nucleotides, the CDR3 is TGTGCCTGGAGTGTCCGAGAGACCCAGTACTTC.

This clone was recorded only once. The J gene is TRBJ2-5, the V gene TRBV30; 13 positions match TRBD2. Germline V lookup: CDR1 GTSNPN, CDR2 SVGIG (reference sequence). V dropped 7 bases and J dropped 4; count of bases not matched to a gene: 6. This CDR3 spans 14 amino acids. This chain's CDR3 is CASRLAGGLETQYF. DNA of the CDR3: TGTGCCTCAAGACTAGCGGGGGGCCTAGAGACCCAGTACTTC.

J is TRBJ1-2 and V is TRBV28; TRBD1 agrees at 9 bases. This CDR3 spans 13 amino acids. CDR1 MDHEN and CDR2 SYDVKM come from the germline V gene. Trimming took 5 bases from V and 8 from J; bases not matched to a gene: 6. CDR3 sequence (DNA): TGTGCCAGCAGTGTCACAGGGGGCTGGGGCTACACCTTC. Residues: CASSVTGGWGYTF.

This chain uses TRBV24-1 with TRBJ2-1; D remains unclear. V lost 4 bases and J lost 0, with 12 bases in between. Germline CDR1 is KGHDR and CDR2 is SFDVKD. The CDR3 sequence is 16 residues long. CDR3 protein: CATSDMRSFSYNEQFF. In DNA form, the CDR3 reads TGTGCCACCAGTGACATGAGATCGTTCTCCTACAATGAGCAGTTCTTC.

The gene calls are TRBV9 and TRBJ2-1, with 11 nucleotides matching TRBD2. V lost 0 bases to trimming and J lost 8 bases; unmatched junction nucleotides: 4. Germline-derived CDR1 and CDR2 are SGDLS and YYNGEE. The CDR3 is 15 residues long. The chain's CDR3 is CASSVGSGGAHEQFF. CDR3 nucleotide sequence: TGTGCCAGCAGCGTAGGTAGCGGGGGGGCCCATGAGCAGTTCTTC. Looking up the rest from reference TRBV9 and TRBJ2-1 gives the full variable domain: DSGVTQTPKHLITATGQRVTLRCSPRSGDLSVYWYQQSLDQGLQFLIQYYNGEERAKGNILERFSAQQFPDLHSELNLSSLELGDSALYFCASSVGSGGAHEQFFGPGTRLTVL.

The chain employs TRBV19 and TRBJ2-5, with 7 bases that match TRBD2. The CDR3 contains 14 residues. With V trimmed by 3 bases and J by 2 bases, 3 bases remained unmatched. CDR1 LNHDA and CDR2 SQIVND come from the germline V gene (reference sequence). CDR3 DNA sequence: TGTGCCAGTAGTATGTTCGGGGGGCAAGAGACCCAGTACTTC. This sequence encodes CASSMFGGQETQYF.

This chain uses TRBV13 with TRBJ2-7; 11 bases are shared with TRBD1. The germline V gene encodes CDR1 PRHDT and CDR2 FYEKMQ (reference sequence). The CDR3 totals 15 residues. With 4 bases clipped from V and 3 bases from J, the junction kept 5 bases outside the gene matches. The CDR3 is CASSYGQGAGYEQYF. As DNA, the CDR3 is TGTGCCAGCAGCTACGGACAGGGGGCAGGCTACGAGCAGTACTTC.

The rearrangement links TRBV30 to TRBJ1-1, with unresolved D. Germline V gives CDR1 GTSNPN, CDR2 SVGIG (reference sequence). Trimming left V 3 bases short and J 2 bases short, with 7 bases between. The CDR3 runs to 12 residues. As DNA, the CDR3 is TGTGCCTGGAGGGCCTCTAACACTGAAGCTTTCTTT. Amino acids: CAWRASNTEAFF.

This chain connects TRBV7-9 to TRBJ1-2, with D perhaps TRBD1 (5 bases). V shed 5 bases and J shed 3 bases, with 13 bases lying between them. Germline V CDR1 and CDR2: SEHNR, FQNEAQ (reference sequence). There are 14 residues in the CDR3. This CDR3 reads CASSPRTGHYGYTF. In nucleotides, the CDR3 is TGTGCCAGCAGCCCCCGCACAGGCCACTATGGCTACACCTTC.

The chain couples TRBV7-9 to TRBJ1-5; no reliable D call. V shed 1 base and J shed 6 bases, with 13 bases lying between them. The CDR3 totals 15 residues. CDR1 and CDR2 from the germline V gene are SEHNR and FQNEAQ (reference sequence). CDR3 residues: CASSLDGGVSQPQHF. The CDR3 region has the DNA TGTGCCAGCAGCTTAGACGGCGGGGTAAGTCAGCCCCAGCATTTT.

In DNA, the CDR3 is TGTGCCAGCGGGGGCGGGCAGCAAGAGACCCAGTACTTC. Protein: CASGGGQQETQYF. The chain has TRBV13 and TRBJ2-5; D is perhaps TRBD1 (6 bases). The CDR3 has 13 residues. From germline, CDR1 is PRHDT and CDR2 FYEKMQ (reference sequence). V was cut by 8 bases and J by 2 bases, with 12 bases left in between. Full variable domain (remainder filled in from reference TRBV13 and TRBJ2-5): AAGVIQSPRHLIKEKRETATLKCYPIPRHDTVYWYQQGPGQDPQFLISFYEKMQSDKGSIPDRFSAQQFSDYHSELNMSSLELGDSALYFCASGGGQQETQYFGPGTRLLVL.

The chain couples TRBV18 to TRBJ2-3; 7 bases are shared with TRBD2. CDR3 length: 16 residues. The V gene end was trimmed by 3 bases and the J gene end by 0 bases; junction bases not matched to a gene: 6. Germline CDR1 and CDR2: KGHSH and LQKENI. The CDR3 region is CASSPWGGYSTDTQYF. CDR3 nucleotides: TGTGCCAGCTCACCGTGGGGGGGGTATAGCACAGATACGCAGTATTTT.

V gene TRBV11-2 combines with J gene TRBJ2-7, with 7 nucleotides matching TRBD2. With V trimmed by 3 bases and J by 0 bases, 8 bases remained unmatched. The germline V gene has CDR1 SGHAT and CDR2 FQNNGV. There are 16 residues in the CDR3. CDR3 protein: CASSFLTSASSYEQYF. In DNA form, the CDR3 reads TGTGCCAGCAGCTTTCTCACTAGCGCGAGCTCCTACGAGCAGTACTTC.

The chain joins TRBV12-3 or TRBV12-4 to TRBJ2-5; D gene unclear. Deletions cut 5 bases from V and 3 bases from J, with 7 bases between. This CDR3 comprises 12 residues. This CDR3 is CASSTVEETQYF. The CDR3 nucleotides read TGTGCCAGCAGTACGGTCGAAGAGACCCAGTACTTC.

This clone was recorded once. The genes are TRBV19 and TRBJ1-6; D possibly corresponds to TRBD1 (5 bases). CDR1 is LNHDA and CDR2 is SQIVND in the germline V gene (reference sequence). The V end lost 5 bases, the J end lost 9 bases, and 17 bases lay between the germline ends. This CDR3 has 15 amino acids. The CDR3 protein is CASSVQPGLGSPLHF. The CDR3 nucleotides read TGTGCCAGTAGTGTCCAACCGGGACTCGGTTCACCCCTCCACTTT.

The chain has TRBV5-4 and TRBJ2-7; 11 bases are a match to TRBD2. The CDR3 is 16 residues long. The germline V gene encodes CDR1 SGHNT and CDR2 YYREEE (reference sequence). V was clipped by 4 bases and J by 5 bases; unmatched bases: 11. CDR3 coding DNA: TGTGCCAGCAGCCCGCCGGTAGCGGGGGGGCCCCACGAGCAGTACTTC. Translation: CASSPPVAGGPHEQYF.